This is a list of T cell receptor beta chains from one sample in a study of radiation and T cells in renal cell carcinoma. Assay used: immunoSEQ multiplex PCR; TCRdb lists only in-frame clones, some missing. Of roughly 100,000 clones listed, 84% were seen once; the top ten hold approximately 7.8%. Sequencing was performed on blood, taken from a patient whose treatment included radiotherapy and nephrectomy. The source is a man in his 60s with renal cell carcinoma. The CDR3 runs from the conserved cysteine through the conserved F or W. Each record gives: CDR3 protein, CDR3 DNA, J gene, V gene, D gene, clone size. The D gene is left open where the match is weak. Rows may omit the clone size; those that give it use once, few, many or a size class.

CDR3 protein: CASSGTSLADTQYF
CDR3 DNA: TGTGCCAGCAGTGGGACTAGCTTGGCAGATACGCAGTATTTT
J gene: TRBJ2-3
V gene: TRBV28
D gene: TRBD2
clone size: -

CDR3 protein: CASSLARDSRYGYTF
CDR3 DNA: TGCGCCAGCAGCTTGGCCCGGGACTCTCGATATGGCTACACCTTC
J gene: TRBJ1-2
V gene: TRBV5-1
D gene: -
clone size: -

CDR3 protein: CASSPLLQGEAGELFF
CDR3 DNA: TGTGCCAGCAGCCCACTTTTGCAGGGTGAGGCCGGGGAGCTGTTTTTT
J gene: TRBJ2-2
V gene: TRBV7-9
D gene: -
clone size: -

CDR3 protein: CSVKQGGTDTQYF
CDR3 DNA: TGCAGCGTTAAACAGGGAGGAACAGATACGCAGTATTTT
J gene: TRBJ2-3
V gene: TRBV29-1
D gene: -
clone size: -

CDR3 protein: CASRWTGTDEQYF
CDR3 DNA: TGTGCCAGCAGATGGACAGGGACCGACGAGCAGTACTTC
J gene: TRBJ2-7
V gene: TRBV5-4
D gene: TRBD1
clone size: -

CDR3 protein: CASSLRGSYTEAFF
CDR3 DNA: TGTGCCAGCAGTTTGAGAGGCAGCTACACTGAAGCTTTCTTT
J gene: TRBJ1-1
V gene: TRBV28
D gene: -
clone size: once

CDR3 protein: CSGVVDYGYTF
CDR3 DNA: TGCAGTGGGGTGGTAGACTATGGCTACACCTTC
J gene: TRBJ1-2
V gene: TRBV20-1
D gene: -
clone size: -

CDR3 protein: CASSQEGMLRDTQYF
CDR3 DNA: TGCGCCAGCAGCCAAGAGGGTATGCTGAGAGATACGCAGTATTTT
J gene: TRBJ2-3
V gene: TRBV7-2
D gene: -
clone size: -

CDR3 protein: CASSSPDTDTQYF
CDR3 DNA: TGTGCCAGCAGCTCACCCGACACAGATACGCAGTATTTT
J gene: TRBJ2-3
V gene: TRBV5-4
D gene: -
clone size: once

CDR3 protein: CAISESGFQPQHF
CDR3 DNA: TGTGCCATCAGTGAGTCTGGGTTTCAGCCCCAGCATTTT
J gene: TRBJ1-5
V gene: TRBV10-3
D gene: -
clone size: -

CDR3 protein: CASSFPPSSYNEQFF
CDR3 DNA: TGCGCCAGCAGCTTCCCACCGAGCTCCTACAATGAGCAGTTCTTC
J gene: TRBJ2-1
V gene: TRBV5-1
D gene: -
clone size: -

CDR3 protein: CASSLENRYEQYF
CDR3 DNA: TGTGCCAGCAGCCTCGAGAATCGGTACGAGCAGTACTTC
J gene: TRBJ2-7
V gene: TRBV4-2
D gene: -
clone size: few

CDR3 protein: CASSHPGGRVETQYF
CDR3 DNA: TGTGCCAGCAGCCACCCAGGGGGCCGAGTGGAGACCCAGTACTTC
J gene: TRBJ2-5
V gene: TRBV11-1
D gene: TRBD1
clone size: -

CDR3 protein: CASTALSTDTQYF
CDR3 DNA: TGTGCCAGCACGGCCCTTAGCACAGATACGCAGTATTTT
J gene: TRBJ2-3
V gene: TRBV5-8
D gene: -
clone size: -

CDR3 protein: CASSQGLAIREEQYF
CDR3 DNA: TGTGCCAGCAGCCAGGGACTAGCGATACGGGAAGAGCAGTACTTC
J gene: TRBJ2-7
V gene: TRBV7-2
D gene: TRBD2
clone size: -

CDR3 protein: CASSLGGLATYEQYF
CDR3 DNA: TGTGCCAGCAGTTTAGGGGGACTGGCTACCTACGAGCAGTACTTC
J gene: TRBJ2-7
V gene: TRBV28
D gene: -
clone size: -

CDR3 protein: CATSTQGHTEAFF
CDR3 DNA: TGTGCCACCTCTACCCAGGGGCACACTGAAGCTTTCTTT
J gene: TRBJ1-1
V gene: TRBV6-5
D gene: -
clone size: -

CDR3 protein: CASSLARAGGRLNEQFF
CDR3 DNA: TGTGCCAGCAGCTTAGCGAGGGCGGGAGGCCGGCTCAATGAGCAGTTCTTC
J gene: TRBJ2-1
V gene: TRBV13
D gene: TRBD2
clone size: -

CDR3 protein: CASSLEPQETQYF
CDR3 DNA: TGTGCCAGCAGCTTAGAGCCGCAAGAGACCCAGTACTTC
J gene: TRBJ2-5
V gene: TRBV7-2
D gene: -
clone size: -

CDR3 protein: CSVDEGGTDTQYF
CDR3 DNA: TGCAGCGTTGACGAGGGAGGGACAGATACGCAGTATTTT
J gene: TRBJ2-3
V gene: TRBV29-1
D gene: TRBD2
clone size: -

CDR3 protein: CAWSAGLGGRGGSFLTF
CDR3 DNA: TGTGCCTGGAGTGCGGGCTTGGGAGGCCGTGGGGGTAGCTTCCTGACTTTC
J gene: TRBJ2-6
V gene: TRBV30
D gene: -
clone size: -

CDR3 protein: CASSLLGYEQYF
CDR3 DNA: TGTGCCAGCAGCTTACTGGGGTACGAGCAGTACTTC
J gene: TRBJ2-7
V gene: TRBV7-2
D gene: -
clone size: -

CDR3 protein: CASSLAGGSEAFF
CDR3 DNA: TGCGCCAGCAGCTTGGCCGGGGGCTCTGAAGCTTTCTTT
J gene: TRBJ1-1
V gene: TRBV5-1
D gene: -
clone size: -

CDR3 protein: CASSLDTGELFF
CDR3 DNA: TGTGCCAGCAGCTTAGACACCGGGGAGCTGTTTTTT
J gene: TRBJ2-2
V gene: TRBV7-2
D gene: -
clone size: -

CDR3 protein: CASSQDYKRASGNDNKDNEQFF
CDR3 DNA: TGCGCCAGCAGCCAAGATTATAAGAGGGCTAGCGGGAATGACAATAAAGACAATGAGCAGTTCTTC
J gene: TRBJ2-1
V gene: TRBV4-3
D gene: TRBD2
clone size: once

CDR3 protein: CASSQLQGAIDTQYF
CDR3 DNA: TGTGCCAGCAGCCAACTGCAGGGCGCTATAGATACGCAGTATTTT
J gene: TRBJ2-3
V gene: TRBV14
D gene: -
clone size: once

CDR3 protein: CASSVSGSSYNEQFF
CDR3 DNA: TGTGCCAGCAGCGTTAGCGGGAGCTCCTACAATGAGCAGTTCTTC
J gene: TRBJ2-1
V gene: TRBV7-6
D gene: TRBD2
clone size: few

CDR3 protein: CASSLWAGPYEQYF
CDR3 DNA: TGTGCCAGCAGTTTATGGGCGGGACCTTACGAGCAGTACTTC
J gene: TRBJ2-7
V gene: TRBV27
D gene: -
clone size: -

CDR3 protein: CASSASGQMNTEAFF
CDR3 DNA: TGTGCCAGCAGCGCCTCGGGACAAATGAACACTGAAGCTTTCTTT
J gene: TRBJ1-1
V gene: TRBV13
D gene: -
clone size: -

CDR3 protein: CASSPTGSHEQYF
CDR3 DNA: TGTGCCAGCTCACCGACAGGGTCCCACGAGCAGTACTTC
J gene: TRBJ2-7
V gene: TRBV18
D gene: TRBD1
clone size: -

CDR3 protein: CSVAGQGAQGANVLTF
CDR3 DNA: TGCAGCGTTGCGGGACAGGGAGCACAGGGGGCCAACGTCCTGACTTTC
J gene: TRBJ2-6
V gene: TRBV29-1
D gene: TRBD1
clone size: once

CDR3 protein: CASSSYRSSGNTIYF
CDR3 DNA: TGTGCCAGCAGTTCCTACAGGAGCTCTGGAAACACCATATATTTT
J gene: TRBJ1-3
V gene: TRBV6-5
D gene: -
clone size: -

CDR3 protein: CASSQELGYTQYF
CDR3 DNA: TGTGCCAGCAGCCAAGAGTTAGGTTATACGCAGTATTTT
J gene: TRBJ2-3
V gene: TRBV4-2
D gene: -
clone size: -

CDR3 protein: CASKLSGTSYEQYF
CDR3 DNA: TGTGCCAGTAAGTTGAGCGGGACGTCCTACGAGCAGTACTTC
J gene: TRBJ2-7
V gene: TRBV19
D gene: TRBD2
clone size: -

CDR3 protein: CASSQDMVAVYEQYF
CDR3 DNA: TGCGCCAGCAGCCAAGATATGGTCGCGGTCTACGAGCAGTACTTC
J gene: TRBJ2-7
V gene: TRBV4-3
D gene: -
clone size: once

CDR3 protein: CASSSRWTGRLRGYTF
CDR3 DNA: TGTGCCAGCAGCTCCCGCTGGACAGGGAGGTTGCGTGGCTACACCTTC
J gene: TRBJ1-2
V gene: TRBV5-6
D gene: TRBD1
clone size: -

CDR3 protein: CASSAGQQETQYF
CDR3 DNA: TGTGCCAGCAGCGCCGGACAGCAAGAGACCCAGTACTTC
J gene: TRBJ2-5
V gene: TRBV5-4
D gene: -
clone size: -

CDR3 protein: CSAVAGGSQETQYF
CDR3 DNA: TGCAGCGCTGTAGCGGGCGGGTCCCAAGAGACCCAGTACTTC
J gene: TRBJ2-5
V gene: TRBV29-1
D gene: TRBD2
clone size: -

CDR3 protein: CASSLYRTVAYEQYF
CDR3 DNA: TGTGCCAGCAGTTTATACCGGACTGTAGCCTACGAGCAGTACTTC
J gene: TRBJ2-7
V gene: TRBV27
D gene: -
clone size: -

CDR3 protein: CASSPYSSVNGELFF
CDR3 DNA: TGTGCCAGCAGTCCGTACTCGTCCGTTAACGGGGAGCTGTTTTTT
J gene: TRBJ2-2
V gene: TRBV6-5
D gene: -
clone size: -

CDR3 protein: CASSPRRDTEAFF
CDR3 DNA: TGTGCCAGTAGTCCACGACGGGACACTGAAGCTTTCTTT
J gene: TRBJ1-1
V gene: TRBV19
D gene: -
clone size: -

CDR3 protein: CASSIDPKGGQSEQFF
CDR3 DNA: TGTGCCAGTAGTATAGATCCAAAAGGGGGACAGAGTGAGCAGTTCTTC
J gene: TRBJ2-1
V gene: TRBV19
D gene: TRBD1
clone size: once

CDR3 protein: CASSFRGGSSYEQYF
CDR3 DNA: TGTGCCAGCAGTTTTCGGGGAGGGAGCTCCTACGAGCAGTACTTC
J gene: TRBJ2-7
V gene: TRBV28
D gene: TRBD2
clone size: -

CDR3 protein: CASTVGRGYEQYF
CDR3 DNA: TGTGCCAGCACGGTGGGGAGAGGCTACGAGCAGTACTTC
J gene: TRBJ2-7
V gene: TRBV6-5
D gene: -
clone size: -

CDR3 protein: CASSQGTSEFYEQYF
CDR3 DNA: TGTGCCAGCAGCCAGGGGACTAGCGAGTTCTACGAGCAGTACTTC
J gene: TRBJ2-7
V gene: TRBV4-2
D gene: TRBD2
clone size: -

CDR3 protein: CASSVRVAGVNEQFF
CDR3 DNA: TGTGCCAGCAGTGTACGGGTTGCGGGGGTCAATGAGCAGTTCTTC
J gene: TRBJ2-1
V gene: TRBV25-1
D gene: TRBD2
clone size: -

CDR3 protein: CASSLGQPYEQYF
CDR3 DNA: TGTGCCAGCAGCTTGGGACAGCCTTACGAGCAGTACTTC
J gene: TRBJ2-7
V gene: TRBV7-8
D gene: TRBD1
clone size: -

CDR3 protein: CASSLGYTEAFF
CDR3 DNA: TGTGCCAGCAGCTTAGGGTACACTGAAGCTTTCTTT
J gene: TRBJ1-1
V gene: TRBV7-8
D gene: -
clone size: -

CDR3 protein: CASSPPPGQGTEQFF
CDR3 DNA: TGTGCCAGTAGCCCCCCGCCGGGACAGGGTACTGAGCAGTTCTTC
J gene: TRBJ2-1
V gene: TRBV19
D gene: TRBD1
clone size: -

CDR3 protein: CASSEDREGYTF
CDR3 DNA: TGTGCCAGCAGTGAAGACAGGGAAGGCTACACCTTC
J gene: TRBJ1-2
V gene: TRBV25-1
D gene: TRBD1
clone size: -

CDR3 protein: CASSSAEAYTGELFF
CDR3 DNA: TGTGCCAGCAGCTCCGCGGAGGCGTACACCGGGGAGCTGTTTTTT
J gene: TRBJ2-2
V gene: TRBV5-4
D gene: -
clone size: -

CDR3 protein: CASSLEGGSTDTQYF
CDR3 DNA: TGCGCCAGCAGCTTGGAGGGCGGGAGCACAGATACGCAGTATTTT
J gene: TRBJ2-3
V gene: TRBV5-1
D gene: -
clone size: -

CDR3 protein: CASSQTGQGQETQYF
CDR3 DNA: TGTGCCAGTAGCCAAACTGGACAGGGGCAAGAGACCCAGTACTTC
J gene: TRBJ2-5
V gene: TRBV19
D gene: TRBD1
clone size: -

CDR3 protein: CASSLSRVAGGLGYNEQFF
CDR3 DNA: TGTGCCAGCAGCTTGAGTAGAGTAGCGGGAGGATTGGGCTACAATGAGCAGTTCTTC
J gene: TRBJ2-1
V gene: TRBV5-6
D gene: TRBD2
clone size: -

CDR3 protein: CASSKGREGPDTQYF
CDR3 DNA: TGTGCCAGCAGCAAGGGACGGGAGGGCCCGGATACGCAGTATTTT
J gene: TRBJ2-3
V gene: TRBV21-1
D gene: -
clone size: few

CDR3 protein: CASRAGLADTQYF
CDR3 DNA: TGCGCCAGCAGAGCGGGACTCGCAGATACGCAGTATTTT
J gene: TRBJ2-3
V gene: TRBV10-1
D gene: TRBD2
clone size: few

CDR3 protein: CASSIVLHVYNEQFF
CDR3 DNA: TGTGCCAGCAGCATAGTCCTCCACGTCTACAATGAGCAGTTCTTC
J gene: TRBJ2-1
V gene: TRBV7-2
D gene: -
clone size: -

CDR3 protein: CASSPAGANTEAFF
CDR3 DNA: TGTGCCAGCTCACCGGCAGGGGCGAACACTGAAGCTTTCTTT
J gene: TRBJ1-1
V gene: TRBV18
D gene: -
clone size: -

CDR3 protein: CASSLAWNTEAFF
CDR3 DNA: TGTGCCAGCAGCTTAGCGTGGAACACTGAAGCTTTCTTT
J gene: TRBJ1-1
V gene: TRBV7-8
D gene: -
clone size: once

CDR3 protein: CASSQGTGAGGYTF
CDR3 DNA: TGCGCCAGCAGCCAAGGGACAGGGGCGGGGGGCTACACCTTC
J gene: TRBJ1-2
V gene: TRBV4-1
D gene: TRBD1
clone size: -